The rows below give T cell receptor beta chains drawn from one sample of a study of shared clonotypes between healthy human individuals. Profiled with immunoSEQ multiplex PCR; TCRdb holds only in-frame clones, not every one. This sample has 2 million to 3 million clones; 80% to 95% occur once, and the top ten carry about 0.34%. The sequenced sample consisted of naive CD4+ T cells from PBMCs. These receptors were collected from a young man in good health. Some clones in this sample may be carry-over from other donors' samples. CDR3s include the opening cysteine and the closing phenylalanine or tryptophan. The order of the fields is D gene, J gene, clone size, V gene, CDR3 DNA, CDR3 protein. The D gene is left open where the match is weak. A row's size may be missing; if present it is once, few, many or a size class.

TRBD2 TRBJ2-7 NA TRBV7-9 TGTGCCAGCAGTCCCGGGACTAGCGGGAGCTTCTCCTACGAGCAGTACTTC CASSPGTSGSFSYEQYF
NA TRBJ1-3 NA TRBV7-2 TGTGCCAGCAGCTCAAAGCGGGGCGGGGTCGGCTCTGGAAACACCATATATTTT CASSSKRGGVGSGNTIYF
NA TRBJ2-1 NA TRBV10-1 TGCGCCAGCAGTGAAGACTCCATCAATGAGCAGTTCTTC CASSEDSINEQFF
NA TRBJ2-7 NA TRBV19 TGTGCCAGTAGCAGAGACACCAACTACGAGCAGTACTTC CASSRDTNYEQYF
NA TRBJ1-2 NA TRBV9 TGTGCCAGCAGCCCGATGGGAGGGTATGGCTACACCTTC CASSPMGGYGYTF
NA TRBJ2-1 NA TRBV7-2 TGTGCCAGCAGCCAGGCCCCCTACAATGAGCAGTTCTTC CASSQAPYNEQFF
NA TRBJ2-7 NA TRBV28 TGTGCCAGCAGTTTTCCCCGGGGTTTCAGGGGCGAGCAGTACTTC CASSFPRGFRGEQYF
TRBD1 TRBJ1-1 NA TRBV5-1 TGCGCCAGCAGCTCGCGGACAGGGCGTGTGAACACTGAAGCTTTCTTT CASSSRTGRVNTEAFF
NA TRBJ2-7 NA TRBV9 TGTGCCAGCAGCGTGGGGCTGGGCGGGCCGGGGAACGAGCAGTACTTC CASSVGLGGPGNEQYF
NA TRBJ1-1 NA TRBV6-1 TGTGCCAGCAGCTCAAGTCCAGGGTACAACACTGAAGCTTTCTTT CASSSSPGYNTEAFF
NA TRBJ1-1 NA TRBV4-3 TGCGCCAGCAGCCAAGATCTCCACAGTGAAGCTTTCTTT CASSQDLHSEAFF
NA TRBJ2-3 NA TRBV14 TGTGCCAGCAGCCAAGAAGAGCGAGTTTTCACAGATACGCAGTATTTT CASSQEERVFTDTQYF
NA TRBJ2-7 NA TRBV7-6 TGTGCCAGCAGCTCGAATTTCTACGAGCAGTACTTC CASSSNFYEQYF
NA TRBJ1-5 NA TRBV15 TGTGCCACCAGCAGAGATTCCGGCGATCAGCCCCAGCATTTT CATSRDSGDQPQHF
NA TRBJ2-5 NA TRBV7-9 TGTGCCAGCAGCTTAGCGGGAGGTAGCGTGCAGTACTTC CASSLAGGSVQYF
TRBD1 TRBJ2-1 NA TRBV2 TGTGCCAGCAGTGAACGGACAGGGAAAGTTAGGCAGTTCTTC CASSERTGKVRQFF
NA TRBJ1-3 NA TRBV6-5 TGTGCCAGCAGTTACTCCCGACCCGAAGCAGGAAACACCATATATTTT CASSYSRPEAGNTIYF
NA TRBJ2-6 NA TRBV28 TGTGCCAGCAGTTTCGCGGGGCCCGGGGCCAACGTCCTGACTTTC CASSFAGPGANVLTF
NA TRBJ1-6 NA TRBV7-2 TGTGCCAGCAGCAAACAGGGTCCGCATTCACCCCTCCACTTT CASSKQGPHSPLHF
NA TRBJ2-7 NA TRBV2 TGTGCCAGCAGGGACGGGGGCTACGAGCAGTACTTC CASRDGGYEQYF
TRBD1 TRBJ2-3 NA TRBV4-1 TGCGCCAGCAGCCAACGAGTGGGGACAGGGCCCACAGATACGCAGTATTTT CASSQRVGTGPTDTQYF
NA TRBJ1-1 NA TRBV12-2 TGTGCAAGTCGCTTCGGATACAGGGTAGTGACCTGGCCTGGCACTGAAGCTTTCTTT CASRFGYRVVTWPGTEAFF
NA TRBJ1-2 NA TRBV19 TGTGCCAGTAGTGTATCGACCTGGCAAGGCTACACCTTC CASSVSTWQGYTF
NA TRBJ1-2 once TRBV7-2 TGTGCCAGCAGCTTAGAATGGCTTAGCTATGGCTACACCTTC CASSLEWLSYGYTF
NA TRBJ2-3 NA TRBV28 TGTGCCAGCAGTCCCCGGGGTGCTAGCACAGATACGCAGTATTTT CASSPRGASTDTQYF
NA TRBJ1-5 NA TRBV5-5 TGTGCCCCCTACCTTTTTCAAGGGAATCAGCCCCAGCATTTT CAPYLFQGNQPQHF
NA TRBJ2-2 NA TRBV28 TGTGCCAGCAGCCGGGTATCCGGGGAGCTGTTTTTT CASSRVSGELFF
TRBD1 TRBJ2-1 NA TRBV11-2 TGTGCCAGCAGCTCGGACAGGGTCATTTACAATGAGCAGTTCTTC CASSSDRVIYNEQFF
NA TRBJ2-1 once TRBV13 TGTGCCAGCAGCTTTAAGGGTTACAATGAGCAGTTCTTC CASSFKGYNEQFF
TRBD2 TRBJ2-7 NA TRBV9 TGTGCCAGCAGCGTAGGGACTAGTATGTACGAGCAGTACTTC CASSVGTSMYEQYF
NA TRBJ2-2 NA TRBV15 TGTGCCACCAGCAGAGACTACACCGGGGAGCTGTTTTTT CATSRDYTGELFF
NA TRBJ2-1 once TRBV30 TGTGCCTGCACCCCGAATTTCAATGAGCAGTTCTTC CACTPNFNEQFF
NA TRBJ1-2 NA TRBV12-5 TGTGCTAGTGGGTATCAAGGTTATGGCTACACCTTC CASGYQGYGYTF
NA TRBJ1-1 NA TRBV6-5 TGTGCCAGCAGTTACCGCAATGAAGCTTTCTTT CASSYRNEAFF
NA TRBJ2-7 NA TRBV5-5 TGTGCCAGCAGCTTGGTTTGGGACTCTACCTACGAGCAGTACTTC CASSLVWDSTYEQYF
NA TRBJ2-2 once TRBV7-2 TGTGCCAGCAGCCTCTCGGTTGGGCAGACCGGGGAGCTGTTTTTT CASSLSVGQTGELFF
NA TRBJ2-1 NA TRBV28 TGTGCCAGCAGTTTATTGGGTGGTGAGCAGTTCTTC CASSLLGGEQFF
TRBD2 TRBJ2-7 NA TRBV28 TGTGCCAGCAGTTTGGCGGGCGGGAGATACTACGAGCAGTACTTC CASSLAGGRYYEQYF
TRBD1 TRBJ1-2 NA TRBV7-8 TGTGCCAGCAGCAAGCGGGACAGATCTAACTATGGCTACACCTTC CASSKRDRSNYGYTF
NA TRBJ1-3 NA TRBV28 TGTGCCAGCAGCCACTCTGGAAACACCATATATTTT CASSHSGNTIYF
TRBD1 TRBJ1-4 NA TRBV27 TGTGCCAGCAGTCGGCCAGGGGGAAGTGAAAAACTGTTTTTT CASSRPGGSEKLFF
TRBD2 TRBJ2-2 NA TRBV4-1 TGCGCCAGCAGCCCACAGAGACTAGCGGATACCGGGGAGCTGTTTTTT CASSPQRLADTGELFF
TRBD1 TRBJ2-7 NA TRBV6-4 TGTGCCAGCAGTGAAGAGACAGGGAACGAGCAGTACTTC CASSEETGNEQYF
NA TRBJ1-3 NA TRBV7-7 TGTGCCAGCAGCTTATTATCAGTACGTAGGGGGGTATCTTACTCTGGAAACACCATATATTTT CASSLLSVRRGVSYSGNTIYF
NA TRBJ1-3 NA TRBV28 TGTGCCAGCAGTCCGGCGGAGGGGGACAGAAACACCATATATTTT CASSPAEGDRNTIYF